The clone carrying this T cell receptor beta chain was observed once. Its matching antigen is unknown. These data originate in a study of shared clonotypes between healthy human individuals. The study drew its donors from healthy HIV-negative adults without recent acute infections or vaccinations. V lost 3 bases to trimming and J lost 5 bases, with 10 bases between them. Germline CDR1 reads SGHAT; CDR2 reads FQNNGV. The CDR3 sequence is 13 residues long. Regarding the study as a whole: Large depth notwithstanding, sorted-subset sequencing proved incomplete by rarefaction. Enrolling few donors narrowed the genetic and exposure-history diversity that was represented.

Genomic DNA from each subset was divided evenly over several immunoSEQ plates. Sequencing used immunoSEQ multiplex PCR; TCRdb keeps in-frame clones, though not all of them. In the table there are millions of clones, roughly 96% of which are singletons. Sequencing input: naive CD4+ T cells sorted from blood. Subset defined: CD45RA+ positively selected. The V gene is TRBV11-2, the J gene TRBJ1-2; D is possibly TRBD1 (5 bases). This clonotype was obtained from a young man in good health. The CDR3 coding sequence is TGTGCCAGCAGCTTGACAGTAGATTATGGCTACACCTTC. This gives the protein CASSLTVDYGYTF.